This T cell receptor (beta chain) was captured by sequencing in a study of cytomegalovirus exposure and HLA in healthy donors. Study outcomes and limitations: The investigators catalogued 150 to 200 TCR beta chains as cytomegalovirus-associated. HLA allele associations emerged for some 16,000 TCR beta sequences in a later analysis, at 0.05 false discovery rate.

The CDR3 is 13 residues long. Germline assignment: CDR1 MNHEY and CDR2 SVGAGI. V was clipped by 6 bases and J by 9 bases, with 17 bases between them. Regarding this clone: Its antigen remains unidentified.

This PCR relied on a set of 60 Vbeta primers and 13 Jbeta primers. Method: immunoSEQ multiplex PCR; TCRdb's copy keeps in-frame clones and lacks some. The table records about 70,000 clones, about 73% of them present only once. The receptor comes from a woman aged 60-70 years in good health and CMV-seropositive. Sequenced input: PBMCs. This chain connects TRBV6-5 to TRBJ1-2; a possible D gene is TRBD1 (6 bases). The CDR3 spells CASSPRQVGSYTF. Written as DNA, the CDR3 is TGTGCCAGCAGCCCCCGACAGGTGGGGAGCTACACCTTC.